The 31 T cell receptor beta chains below were found in one sample sequenced in a study of CD8 T cells in Susac syndrome. It was with random hexamers that about 0.45 to 1 ug RNA was reverse transcribed. TCRdb independently ran MiXCR on the immunoSEQ multiplex PCR reads; one entry per CDR3 protein. The table records about 200,000 distinct CDR3 sequences, about 93% of them present only once. The specimen sequenced was CD4+ T cells from PBMCs. The origin of the receptors is a human donor in good health.

The chain is built from TRBV7-2 and TRBJ2-4, with D perhaps given as TRBD1 or TRBD2 (5 bases each). Germline CDR1 and CDR2: SGHTA and FQGNSA. This CDR3 has 13 residues. Trimming removed 7 bases at V and 8 bases at J, with 15 bases between. The CDR3 nucleotides are TGTGCCAGCATGACGGTAGGGACGGACATTCAGTACTTC. This codes for CASMTVGTDIQYF.

The chain uses TRBV6-2 or TRBV6-3 and TRBJ2-2; D might be TRBD2 (7 bases). The CDR3 covers 16 residues. V lost 5 bases, J lost 2 bases, and 15 bases lay in between. Germline assignment: CDR1 MNHEY and CDR2 SVGEGT. For the CDR3, the DNA is TGTGCCAGCAGTCTCCGGGCGGGGGCTAACACCGGGGAGCTGTTTTTT. This codes for CASSLRAGANTGELFF.

This rearrangement joins TRBV9 to TRBJ2-7; 11 bases map to TRBD2. This CDR3 has 15 amino acids. V shed 4 bases and J 7 bases; nucleotides not matched to a gene: 10. Germline V gene lookup returns CDR1 SGDLS and CDR2 YYNGEE. The CDR3 reads CASSTSGGVTGEQYF. For the CDR3, the DNA is TGTGCCAGCAGCACTAGCGGGGGCGTGACGGGAGAGCAGTACTTC.

This rearrangement joins TRBV7-3 to TRBJ2-1; TRBD2 is a possible D gene (7 bases). V lost 3 bases and J lost 4, with 19 bases in between. The CDR3 loop spans 17 amino acids. In germline, CDR1 is SGHTA, CDR2 FQGTGA. The CDR3 is CASSFQGGGPPYNEQFF. The CDR3 DNA sequence: TGTGCCAGCAGCTTCCAGGGCGGGGGCCCCCCTTACAATGAGCAGTTCTTC. Full variable domain (rest looked up from reference TRBV7-3 and TRBJ2-1): GAGVSQTPSNKVTEKGKYVELRCDPISGHTALYWYRQSLGQGPEFLIYFQGTGAADDSGLPNDRFFAVRPEGSVSTLKIQRTERGDSAVYLCASSFQGGGPPYNEQFFGPGTRLTVL.

The rearrangement uses TRBV6-5 and TRBJ2-2, with 9 bases lining up with TRBD2. The V gene end was trimmed by 5 bases and the J gene end by 9 bases; junction bases not matched to a gene: 7. This CDR3 spans 14 amino acids. Per germline, CDR1 MNHEY and CDR2 SVGAGI. The CDR3 reads CASSQGGGARELFF. CDR3 sequence (DNA): TGTGCCAGCAGTCAGGGCGGGGGGGCCCGGGAGCTGTTTTTT.

The chain combines TRBV29-1 with TRBJ2-2; the match to TRBD1 covers 8 bases. Germline V gene data show CDR1 as SQVTM and CDR2 as ANQGSEA. V lost 7 bases to trimming and J lost 4 bases; unmatched junction nucleotides: 11. This CDR3 is built from 15 residues. The CDR3 DNA is TGCAGCGCCGCGGAGACAGGGGCGTTCACCGGGGAGCTGTTTTTT. Its translation: CSAAETGAFTGELFF.

The chain is built from TRBV9 and TRBJ1-5; 7 bases line up with TRBD1. Per germline, CDR1 SGDLS and CDR2 YYNGEE. This CDR3 contains 16 residues. V dropped 4 bases and J dropped 6; count of bases not matched to a gene: 13. CDR3 loop: CASSPHAGGGVQPQHF. The CDR3, as DNA: TGTGCCAGCAGCCCACACGCTGGAGGGGGCGTTCAGCCCCAGCATTTT.

The chain uses TRBV7-3 and TRBJ1-2; perhaps TRBD1 as D (6 bases). The CDR3 extends over 13 amino acids. The V gene lost 3 bases and the J gene lost 4 bases, with 9 bases spanning the gap. CDR1 SGHTA and CDR2 FQGTGA come from the germline V gene. The CDR3 protein is CASSFLGGYGYTF. The CDR3 coding sequence is TGTGCCAGCAGCTTTTTAGGGGGCTATGGCTACACCTTC.

This sequence joins TRBV5-1 and TRBJ2-2; 7 bases are a match to TRBD1. V lost 6 bases, J lost 3 bases, and 2 bases stayed unmatched. Germline V lookup: CDR1 SGHRS, CDR2 YFSETQ. This CDR3 has 13 residues. The chain's CDR3 is CASNRGDTGELFF. The DNA of the CDR3 is TGCGCCAGCAACAGGGGAGACACCGGGGAGCTGTTTTTT. Complete variable domain (other parts from reference TRBV5-1 and TRBJ2-2): KAGVTQTPRYLIKTRGQQVTLSCSPISGHRSVSWYQQTPGQGLQFLFEYFSETQRNKGNFPGRFSGRQFSNSRSEMNVSTLELGDSALYLCASNRGDTGELFFGEGSRLTVL.

The V call is TRBV7-9, the J call TRBJ2-1; D is uncertain. Germline lookup yields CDR1 SEHNR and CDR2 FQNEAQ (reference sequence). The CDR3 extends over 12 amino acids. Trimming removed 5 bases from V and 2 bases from J, with 4 bases in between. The DNA of the CDR3 is TGTGCCAGCAGCGTCACCTACAATGAGCAGTTCTTC. Its protein is CASSVTYNEQFF.

The chain uses TRBV27 and TRBJ2-5, with 13 bases identical to TRBD2. The CDR3 is 16 amino acids. The trim removed 4 bases at V and 6 bases at J, leaving 8 bases unmatched. Germline V CDR1 and CDR2: MNHEY, SMNVEV (reference sequence). The CDR3 spells CASSSTSGGSLKTQYF. DNA of the CDR3: TGTGCCAGCAGTTCGACTAGCGGGGGGTCGTTAAAGACCCAGTACTTC.

This chain links TRBV3-1 with TRBJ2-2; no reliable D call. With 1 base removed from V and 6 bases from J, the gap between germline ends came to 9 bases. Germline CDR1 and CDR2: LGHDT and YNNKEL (reference sequence). The CDR3 is 14 amino acids. The CDR3 is CASSQGALSGELFF. For the CDR3, the DNA is TGTGCCAGCAGCCAAGGGGCGTTGTCCGGGGAGCTGTTTTTT. The variable domain in full, completed from reference TRBV3-1 and TRBJ2-2, reads DTAVSQTPKYLVTQMGNDKSIKCEQNLGHDTMYWYKQDSKKFLKIMFSYNNKELIINETVPNRFSPKSPDKAHLNLHINSLELGDSAVYFCASSQGALSGELFFGEGSRLTVL.

The chain has TRBV3-1 and TRBJ1-3; D gene uncertain. CDR1 and CDR2 from the germline V gene are LGHDT and YNNKEL (reference sequence). With 0 bases removed from V and 3 bases from J, the gap between germline ends came to 12 bases. This CDR3 spans 16 amino acids. In DNA form, the CDR3 reads TGTGCCAGCAGCCAAGATGTAAGTCCTGGTGGAAACACCATATATTTT. It specifies CASSQDVSPGGNTIYF.

V and J are TRBV10-3 and TRBJ2-5; 9 bases map to TRBD2. The CDR3 consists of 17 residues. V shed 0 bases, J shed 3 bases, and the junction held 8 bases outside the gene matches. Germline CDR1 ENHRY, CDR2 SYGVKD. The CDR3 here is CAISESGSGGLEETQYF. As DNA, the CDR3 is TGTGCCATCAGTGAGTCAGGGAGCGGGGGGCTCGAAGAGACCCAGTACTTC.

The chain has TRBV20-1 and TRBJ2-6; D unclear. The CDR3 has 14 residues. Trimming removed 4 bases at V and 0 bases at J, with 7 bases between. Germline V gene data show CDR1 as DFQATT and CDR2 as SNEGSKA (reference sequence). This chain's CDR3 is CSATEISGANVLTF. The CDR3 DNA reads as TGCAGTGCTACAGAGATCTCTGGGGCCAACGTCCTGACTTTC.

This clonotype was seen once. The rearrangement uses TRBV9 and TRBJ1-2, with D possibly matching TRBD1 (6 bases). Trimming pared 0 bases from V and 2 bases from J, leaving 11 bases between. The CDR3 is 15 amino acids. Germline V gene data show CDR1 as SGDLS and CDR2 as YYNGEE. The CDR3 protein is CASSVDGGTNYGYTF. CDR3 DNA sequence: TGTGCCAGCAGCGTAGACGGCGGGACAAACTATGGCTACACCTTC.

V is TRBV5-1 and J is TRBJ2-3; TRBD2 might be the D (5 bases). Trimming cost V 4 bases and J 2 bases, with 11 bases left between them. The CDR3 length is 14 residues. CDR1 SGHRS and CDR2 YFSETQ come from the germline V gene. The DNA for the CDR3 is TGCGCCAGCAGCCCCGGGGAGAACACAGATACGCAGTATTTT. Translated: CASSPGENTDTQYF.

V gene TRBV18 combines with J gene TRBJ1-2; the D gene is possibly TRBD1 (5 bases). V lost 3 bases, J lost 4 bases, and 9 bases lay in between. CDR3 length equals 13 residues. Germline values: CDR1 KGHSH, CDR2 LQKENI. CDR3 nucleotide sequence: TGTGCCAGCTCACCGGACACTACCTATGGCTACACCTTC. This encodes CASSPDTTYGYTF. The full variable domain, its missing parts supplied by reference TRBV18 and TRBJ1-2, is NAGVMQNPRHLVRRRGQEARLRCSPMKGHSHVYWYRQLPEEGLKFMVYLQKENIIDESGMPKERFSAEFPKEGPSILRIQQVVRGDSAAYFCASSPDTTYGYTFGSGTRLTVV.

The chain's CDR3 is CASSPQGLRGAFF. In DNA, the CDR3 is TGTGCCAGCAGCCCACAGGGGCTCCGGGGAGCTTTCTTT. This chain links TRBV12-3 or TRBV12-4 with TRBJ1-1; 7 bases are shared with TRBD1. This CDR3 is built from 13 residues. With V trimmed by 6 bases and J by 10 bases, 11 bases remained unmatched.

This CDR3 is CASTALTYEQYF. In DNA form, the CDR3 reads TGTGCCAGCACGGCACTGACCTACGAGCAGTACTTC. The genes are TRBV2 and TRBJ2-7; D gene unclear. Per the germline V gene, CDR1 is SNHLY and CDR2 is FYNNEI. CDR3 length: 12 amino acids. V was clipped by 7 bases and J by 2 bases, with 9 bases between them.

The chain links TRBV2 to TRBJ2-7; tentative D call: TRBD1 (5 bases). The V end was cut by 3 bases, the J end by 3 bases, with 12 bases between. Germline lookup yields CDR1 SNHLY and CDR2 FYNNEI. The CDR3 covers 14 residues. Written as DNA, the CDR3 is TGTGCCAGCAGTGACCAGGGTTATCTCTACGAGCAGTACGTC. The encoded protein is CASSDQGYLYEQYV.

The chain links TRBV6-5 to TRBJ2-7; weak D call: TRBD1 (5 bases). This CDR3 is 14 amino acids long. Per germline, CDR1 MNHEY and CDR2 SVGAGI. V shed 4 bases and J shed 0 bases, with 10 bases lying between them. The CDR3 coding sequence is TGTGCCAGCAGTTCTGGGGCGAACTCCTACGAGCAGTACTTC. This sequence encodes CASSSGANSYEQYF.

V is TRBV28 and J is TRBJ2-7, with 7 nucleotides matching TRBD1. The CDR3 has 21 amino acids. In germline, CDR1 is MDHEN, CDR2 SYDVKM. V shed 10 bases, J shed 2 bases, and the junction held 32 bases outside the gene matches. The CDR3 loop is CATRAAGRRQGSVGHPYEQYF. As DNA, the CDR3 is TGTGCCACCCGAGCGGCGGGTCGAAGACAGGGCTCTGTCGGACACCCCTACGAGCAGTACTTC.

This sequence joins TRBV19 and TRBJ1-2, with D perhaps TRBD1 (5 bases). V was cut by 6 bases and J by 5 bases, with 16 bases left in between. Germline V gives CDR1 LNHDA, CDR2 SQIVND (reference sequence). The CDR3 covers 14 residues. CDR3 in amino acids: CASRDKGIRYGYTF. DNA for the CDR3: TGTGCCAGTAGGGACAAAGGGATAAGATATGGCTACACCTTC.

CDR3: CASSLGAGPTDTQYF. The CDR3 DNA sequence: TGTGCCAGCTCACTTGGCGCGGGACCCACAGATACGCAGTATTTT. The chain is built from TRBV18 and TRBJ2-3, with D maybe TRBD2 (6 bases). The CDR3 spans 15 residues. The ends were cut back, 4 bases at V and 2 bases at J, with 13 bases in the middle. CDR1 and CDR2 from the germline V gene are KGHSH and LQKENI.

The rearrangement links TRBV2 to TRBJ1-1, with TRBD1 matching over 10 bases. This CDR3 is built from 14 residues. The V gene end was trimmed by 7 bases and the J gene end by 1 base; junction bases not matched to a gene: 3. Germline V gene sequence: CDR1 SNHLY, CDR2 FYNNEI. Here the CDR3 reads CASKRDRGNTEAFF. CDR3 nucleotides: TGTGCCAGCAAGCGGGACAGGGGGAACACTGAAGCTTTCTTT.

The chain uses TRBV6-2 or TRBV6-3 and TRBJ2-7, with D unresolved. V lost 0 bases, J lost 4 bases, and 10 bases lay in between. Germline V lookup: CDR1 MNHEY, CDR2 SVGEGT. This CDR3 has 14 residues. CDR3 in amino acids: CASSYSIGTYEQYV. The CDR3 nucleotides read TGTGCCAGCAGTTACTCGATCGGAACATACGAGCAGTACGTC.

This clonotype has more than one count but fewer than ten. The rearrangement uses TRBV20-1 and TRBJ1-3; no reliable D call. This CDR3 has 12 residues. V was cut by 6 bases and J by 1 base, with 7 bases left in between. Germline CDR1 is DFQATT and CDR2 is SNEGSKA (reference sequence). The CDR3 protein is CSARSSGNTIYF. The CDR3 nucleotides read TGCAGTGCCAGGAGTTCTGGAAACACCATATATTTT.

This clonotype was detected only once. The chain employs TRBV5-4 and TRBJ2-2; tentatively, D is TRBD2 (6 bases). The length of the CDR3 is 14 residues. Germline assignment: CDR1 SGHNT and CDR2 YYREEE (reference sequence). V shed 4 bases and J shed 6 bases, with 13 bases lying between them. The CDR3 region has the DNA TGTGCCAGCAGCGCGGGACTTCCCCCCGGGGAGCTGTTTTTT. It translates to CASSAGLPPGELFF.

The rearrangement joins TRBV7-2 to TRBJ2-7, with D unclear. Trimming left V 3 bases short and J 5 bases short, with 14 bases between. The CDR3 contains 14 residues. Germline V gives CDR1 SGHTA, CDR2 FQGNSA. CDR3 DNA: TGTGCCAGCAGCTTTGGCCGGAACCTCCACGAGCAGTACTTC. Residues: CASSFGRNLHEQYF.

The genes are TRBV3-1 and TRBJ2-7; no clear D. The CDR3 extends over 15 amino acids. Germline values: CDR1 LGHDT, CDR2 YNNKEL (reference sequence). V shed 0 bases and J shed 3 bases, with 12 bases lying between them. Here the CDR3 DNA reads TGTGCCAGCAGCCAAGAAAATTGGGCGGTCTACGAGCAGTACTTC. This encodes CASSQENWAVYEQYF.